This T cell receptor beta chain was profiled in a study of shared clonotypes between healthy human individuals. The table came from immunoSEQ multiplex PCR; TCRdb's copy has only in-frame clones and leaves some out. The top ten clones hold about 0.45% of a sample with around 1.5 million clones, approximately 98% of them seen once. Worth noting for this clone: Its antigen remains unknown.

General study results and limits: Some clonotypes were shared by all four sorted-subset donors, while others were not shared. The non-shared ones had lower generation probabilities than the shared ones.

The CDR3 runs 14 residues. Germline CDR1 SGHNT, CDR2 YYREEE (reference sequence). V gave up 4 bases and J gave up 10 bases; unmatched junction bases: 10. This receptor was identified in a man aged 30 to 45 in good health. The chain has TRBV5-4 and TRBJ2-1, with 8 bases fitting TRBD2. The sequenced material came from naive CD4+ T cells sorted from blood. Subset: CD45RA+ positively selected. Here the CDR3 reads CASSTAGGSWEQFF. The CDR3 DNA sequence: TGTGCCAGCAGCACGGCGGGAGGTTCATGGGAGCAGTTCTTC.